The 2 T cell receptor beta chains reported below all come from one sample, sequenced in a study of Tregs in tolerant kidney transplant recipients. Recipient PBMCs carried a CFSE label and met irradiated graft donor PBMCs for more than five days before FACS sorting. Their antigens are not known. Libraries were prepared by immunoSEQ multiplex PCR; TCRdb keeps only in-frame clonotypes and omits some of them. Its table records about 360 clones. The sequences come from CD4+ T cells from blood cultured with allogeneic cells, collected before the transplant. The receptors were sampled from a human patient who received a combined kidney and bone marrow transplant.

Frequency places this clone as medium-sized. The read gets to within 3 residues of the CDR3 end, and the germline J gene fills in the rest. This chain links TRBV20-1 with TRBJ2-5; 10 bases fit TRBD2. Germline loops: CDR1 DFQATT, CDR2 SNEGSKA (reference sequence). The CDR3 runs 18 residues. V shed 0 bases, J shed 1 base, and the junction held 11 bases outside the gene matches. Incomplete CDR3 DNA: TGCAGTGCTAGAGATACACTAGCGGGACGCCCTATCCAAGAGACC. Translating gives CSARDTLAGRPIQET. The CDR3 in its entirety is CSARDTLAGRPIQETQYF.

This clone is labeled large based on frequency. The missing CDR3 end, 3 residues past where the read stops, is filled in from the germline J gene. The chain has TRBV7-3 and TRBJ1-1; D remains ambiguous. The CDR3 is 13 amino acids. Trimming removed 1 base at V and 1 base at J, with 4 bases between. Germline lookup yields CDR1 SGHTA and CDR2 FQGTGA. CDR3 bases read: TGTGCCAGCAGCTTAAGCGGGAACACTGAA. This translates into CASSLSGNTE. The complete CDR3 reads CASSLSGNTEAFF.